The rows below give T cell receptor beta chains drawn from one sample of a study of blood T cell repertoires in COVID-19. This table comes from immunoSEQ multiplex PCR, and its TCRdb copy is limited to in-frame clones, with some not included. The sample yields 70,000 to 75,000 clones, roughly 80% seen once. The sample consisted of peripheral blood. These receptors were collected from an elderly woman with active or convalescent COVID-19. Each CDR3 is given with its conserved first and last residue. A D gene is named only where the DNA matches it firmly.

CDR3 length	D gene	V gene	CDR3 protein
14	TRBD1	TRBV23-1	CASSQQGAQDEQYF
13	TRBD2	TRBV28	CAGRLAGAETQYF
17	TRBD2	TRBV15	CATSSYTSGRGTGELFF
16	TRBD1	TRBV18	CASSLSTGGGFTEAFF
14	NA	TRBV29-1	CSAVTQLNTGELFF
14	NA	TRBV28	CASPTGPYNQPQHF
14	NA	TRBV11-2	CASSLSEWSGGYTF
16	TRBD2	TRBV30	CAWTPGLAGGADEQFF
16	TRBD1	TRBV2	CASRAGTGLSNQPQHF
15	NA	TRBV27	CASSPSWRDRETQYF
18	TRBD1	TRBV7-9	CASSPRGQGKAANEKLFF
14	NA	TRBV28	CASMTGSNNSPLHF
14	NA	TRBV6-1	CASSEGTFNSPLHF
16	NA	TRBV5-1	CASSFFPGDLNTEAFF
17	TRBD1	TRBV6-2/TRBV6-3	CASSFRGLSSSYNEQFF
14	NA	TRBV7-6	CASSLGPNYNEQFF
12	NA	TRBV28	CASSLNYYEQYF
14	TRBD1	TRBV19	CASSIGTANTEAFF
15	TRBD2	TRBV7-2	CASSYRLAGGHEQYF
15	TRBD2	TRBV3-1/TRBV3-2	CASSHPRGGLETQYF
15	NA	TRBV6-2/TRBV6-3	CASSSGQTSNQPQHF
18	TRBD2	TRBV5-1	CASSLGALAGGVSDTQYF
16	NA	TRBV19	CASSMVGQGGKETQYF
14	NA	TRBV28	CASKRGTSGNTIYF
16	TRBD1	TRBV5-8	CASSFWGTGAYNEQFF
15	TRBD1	TRBV9	CASSVRTGRQNEQFF
15	TRBD2	TRBV11-2	CASSRLAGKRDTQYF
18	TRBD2	TRBV7-9	CASSTLWTSGSGIGELFF
16	NA	TRBV21-1	CASSKAPSGFSDTQYF
15	TRBD2	TRBV9	CASSVGAGLVYEQYF
14	TRBD2	TRBV2	CASSGGLAGYEQYF
12	NA	TRBV12-3/TRBV12-4	CASRGLRTEAFF
14	TRBD2	TRBV28	CASSLIAGSNEQFF
17	TRBD1	TRBV28	CASKLRQGFAGYNEQFF